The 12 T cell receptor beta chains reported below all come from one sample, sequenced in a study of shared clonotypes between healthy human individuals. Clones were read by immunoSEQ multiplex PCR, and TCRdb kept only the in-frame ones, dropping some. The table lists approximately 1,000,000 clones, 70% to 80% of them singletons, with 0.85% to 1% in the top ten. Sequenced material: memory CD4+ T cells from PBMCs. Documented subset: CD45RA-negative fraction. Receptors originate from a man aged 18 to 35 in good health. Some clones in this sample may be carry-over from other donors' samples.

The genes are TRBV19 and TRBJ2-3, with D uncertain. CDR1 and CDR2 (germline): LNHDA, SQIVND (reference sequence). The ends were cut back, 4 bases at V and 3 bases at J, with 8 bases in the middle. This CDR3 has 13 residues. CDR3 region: CASSTARTDTQYF. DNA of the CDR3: TGTGCCAGTAGTACGGCTAGAACAGATACGCAGTATTTT.

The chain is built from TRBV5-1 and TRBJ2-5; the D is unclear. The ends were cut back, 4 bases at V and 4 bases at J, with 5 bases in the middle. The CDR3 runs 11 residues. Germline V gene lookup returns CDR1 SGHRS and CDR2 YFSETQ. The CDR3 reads CASSDTETQYF. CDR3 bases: TGCGCCAGCAGCGATACAGAGACCCAGTACTTC.

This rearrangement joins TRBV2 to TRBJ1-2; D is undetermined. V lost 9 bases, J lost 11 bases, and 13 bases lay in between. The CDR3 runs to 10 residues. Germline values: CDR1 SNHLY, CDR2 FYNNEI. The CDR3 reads CARRGREYTF. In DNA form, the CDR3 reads TGTGCCAGACGTGGACGGGAATACACCTTC.

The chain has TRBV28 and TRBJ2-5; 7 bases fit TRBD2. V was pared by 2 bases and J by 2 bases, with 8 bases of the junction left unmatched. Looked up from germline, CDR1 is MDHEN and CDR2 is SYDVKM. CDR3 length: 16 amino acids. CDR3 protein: CASSLAGLGGQETQYF. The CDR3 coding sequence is TGTGCCAGCAGTTTAGCGGGACTGGGGGGGCAAGAGACCCAGTACTTC.

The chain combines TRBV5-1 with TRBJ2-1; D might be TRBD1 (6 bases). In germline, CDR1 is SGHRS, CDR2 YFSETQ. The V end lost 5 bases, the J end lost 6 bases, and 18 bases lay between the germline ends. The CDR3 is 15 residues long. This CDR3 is CASSVRRGVINEQFF. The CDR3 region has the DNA TGCGCCAGCAGTGTCCGCAGGGGTGTTATCAATGAGCAGTTCTTC.

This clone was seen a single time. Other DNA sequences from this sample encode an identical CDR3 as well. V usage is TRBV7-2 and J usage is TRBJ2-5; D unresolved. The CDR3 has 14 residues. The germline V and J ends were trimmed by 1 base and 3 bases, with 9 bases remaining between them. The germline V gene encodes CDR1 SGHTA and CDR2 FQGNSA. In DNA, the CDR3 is TGTGCCAGCAGCTTAGGTTCCGGCAAAGAGACCCAGTACTTC. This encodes CASSLGSGKETQYF.

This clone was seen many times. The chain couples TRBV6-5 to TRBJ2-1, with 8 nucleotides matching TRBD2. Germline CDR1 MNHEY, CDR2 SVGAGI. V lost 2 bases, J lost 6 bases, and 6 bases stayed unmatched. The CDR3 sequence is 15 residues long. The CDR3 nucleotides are TGTGCCAGCAGTTACGAGGGACTAGACACCAATGAGCAGTTCTTC. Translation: CASSYEGLDTNEQFF.

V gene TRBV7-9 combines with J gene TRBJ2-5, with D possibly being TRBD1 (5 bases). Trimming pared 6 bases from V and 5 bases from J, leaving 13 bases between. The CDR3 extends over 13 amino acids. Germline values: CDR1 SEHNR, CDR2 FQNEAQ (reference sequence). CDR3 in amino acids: CASSSQGPETQYF. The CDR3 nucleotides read TGTGCCAGCAGTAGTCAGGGTCCGGAGACCCAGTACTTC.

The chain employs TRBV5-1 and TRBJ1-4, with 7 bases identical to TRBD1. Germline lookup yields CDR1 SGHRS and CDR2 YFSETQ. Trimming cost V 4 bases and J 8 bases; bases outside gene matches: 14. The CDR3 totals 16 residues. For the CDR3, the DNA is TGCGCCAGCAGCCCGGGTGGTCAGGGGGGTCGCGAAAAACTGTTTTTT. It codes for CASSPGGQGGREKLFF.

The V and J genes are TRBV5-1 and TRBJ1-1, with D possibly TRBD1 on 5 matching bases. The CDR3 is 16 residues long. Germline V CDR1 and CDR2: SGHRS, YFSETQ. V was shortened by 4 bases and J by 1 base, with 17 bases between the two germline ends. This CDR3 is CASSREWAGGNTEAFF. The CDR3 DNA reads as TGCGCCAGCAGCCGCGAATGGGCTGGGGGGAACACTGAAGCTTTCTTT. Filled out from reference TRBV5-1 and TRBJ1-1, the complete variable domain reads KAGVTQTPRYLIKTRGQQVTLSCSPISGHRSVSWYQQTPGQGLQFLFEYFSETQRNKGNFPGRFSGRQFSNSRSEMNVSTLELGDSALYLCASSREWAGGNTEAFFGQGTRLTVV.

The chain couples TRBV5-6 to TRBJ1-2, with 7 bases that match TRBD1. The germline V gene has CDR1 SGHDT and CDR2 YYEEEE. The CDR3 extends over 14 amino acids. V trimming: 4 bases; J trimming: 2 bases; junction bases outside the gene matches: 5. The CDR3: CASSRSTGNYGYTF. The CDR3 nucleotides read TGTGCCAGCAGCAGATCGACAGGGAACTATGGCTACACCTTC.

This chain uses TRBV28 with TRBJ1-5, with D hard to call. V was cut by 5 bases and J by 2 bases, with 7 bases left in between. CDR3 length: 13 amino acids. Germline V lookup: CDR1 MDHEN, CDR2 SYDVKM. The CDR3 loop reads CASSPVRNQPQHF. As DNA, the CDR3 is TGTGCCAGCAGTCCCGTACGCAATCAGCCCCAGCATTTT.